A selection of T cell receptor beta chains follows, all from one sample in a study of cytomegalovirus exposure and HLA in healthy donors. The data were produced by immunoSEQ multiplex PCR, yet TCRdb's version contains in-frame clones alone and is incomplete. Of more than 75,000 clones in the sample, more than 70% were seen once. Sequenced material: PBMCs. These receptors all stem from a woman aged 40 to 50 in good health and CMV-seronegative. The CDR3 runs from the conserved cysteine through the conserved F or W. A D gene is named only where the DNA matches it firmly. The size of a clone is reported for some rows only, either as once, few or many, or as a class for expanded clones.

>TRBJ1-2|NA|TRBV5-4|NA
CASSLSVGGNYGYTF
>TRBJ2-2|NA|TRBV2|NA
CASSGRTTGGTGELFF
>TRBJ2-1|NA|TRBV5-6|TRBD2
CASSPGTSSYNEQFF
>TRBJ2-1|NA|TRBV7-3|NA
CASSLGQNNEQFF
>TRBJ2-1|few|TRBV7-3|TRBD2
CASSPTSGGSQFF
>TRBJ1-1|NA|TRBV30|TRBD1
CAWRVTGVRTEAFF
>TRBJ1-2|NA|TRBV9|TRBD1
CASSGQGHGYTF
>TRBJ1-1|NA|TRBV14|NA
CASSQVGGAILAFF
>TRBJ2-5|NA|TRBV7-2|TRBD2
CASSLATSSGGSIVETQYF
>TRBJ1-1|NA|TRBV7-9|NA
CASSLPGRDTEAFF
>TRBJ2-7|NA|TRBV6-5|TRBD1
CASRRGQGVHEQYF
>TRBJ2-2|NA|TRBV28|NA
CASSFTSANTGELFF
>NA|NA|TRBV7-2|NA
CASSLDRDEQYF
>TRBJ1-5|NA|TRBV4-2|NA
CASSLREGNQPQNF
>TRBJ2-3|NA|TRBV28|NA
CASSRDTQYF
>TRBJ2-2|NA|TRBV10-3|TRBD2
CAISVGGGNTGELFF
>TRBJ2-3|once|TRBV29-1|TRBD2
CSVGLAGGDTDTQYF
>TRBJ2-7|NA|TRBV28|TRBD1
CASSKQTGGSYEQYF
>TRBJ1-5|NA|TRBV28|NA
CASLQSGQGLNQPQHF
>TRBJ1-1|NA|TRBV7-8|NA
CASSTTSASGAFF
>TRBJ1-1|NA|TRBV4-2|NA
CASSPGPTNTEAFF
>TRBJ1-1|NA|TRBV4-2|NA
CASSQVGGTINTEAFF
>TRBJ1-2|NA|TRBV7-9|NA
CASSANTGDYGYTF
>TRBJ2-5|NA|TRBV25-1|TRBD2
CASSPVAGGLKTQYF
>TRBJ1-6|few|TRBV7-8|NA
CASSPPGRAHSPLHF
>TRBJ2-7|NA|TRBV6-5|NA
CASSYSSIKGAYEQYF
>TRBJ2-1|NA|TRBV7-2|TRBD2
CASSLIPSLAGAGEQFF
>TRBJ1-5|NA|TRBV27|NA
CASSSGFSNQPQHF
>TRBJ2-3|NA|TRBV7-2|TRBD2
CASSNRGLAGATDTQYF
>TRBJ1-1|NA|TRBV18|NA
CASSSEHNTEAFF
>TRBJ2-2|NA|TRBV15|NA
CATSRDGWQGGTGELFF
>TRBJ1-6|NA|TRBV18|NA
CASSPNSDSPLHF